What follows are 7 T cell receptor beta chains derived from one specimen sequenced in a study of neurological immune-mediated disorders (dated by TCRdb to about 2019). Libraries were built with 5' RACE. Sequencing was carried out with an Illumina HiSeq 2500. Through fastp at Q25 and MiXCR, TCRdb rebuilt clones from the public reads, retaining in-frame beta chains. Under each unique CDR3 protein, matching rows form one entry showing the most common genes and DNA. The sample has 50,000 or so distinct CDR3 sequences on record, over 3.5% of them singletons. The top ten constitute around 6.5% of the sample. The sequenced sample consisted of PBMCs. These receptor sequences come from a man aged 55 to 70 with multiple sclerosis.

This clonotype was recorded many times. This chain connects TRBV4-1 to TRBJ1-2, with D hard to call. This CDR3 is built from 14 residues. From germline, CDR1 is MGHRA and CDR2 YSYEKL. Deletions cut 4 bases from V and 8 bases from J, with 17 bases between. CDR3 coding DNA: TGCGCCAGCAGCCCGCCGACGTTGTCGGACGGCTACACCTTC. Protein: CASSPPTLSDGYTF.

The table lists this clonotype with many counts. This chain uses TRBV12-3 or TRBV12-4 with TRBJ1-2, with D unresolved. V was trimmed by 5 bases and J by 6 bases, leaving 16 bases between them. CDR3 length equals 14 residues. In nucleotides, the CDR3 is TGTGCCAGCAGTACCACGGCGGGCAGGAATGGCTACACCTTC. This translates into CASSTTAGRNGYTF.

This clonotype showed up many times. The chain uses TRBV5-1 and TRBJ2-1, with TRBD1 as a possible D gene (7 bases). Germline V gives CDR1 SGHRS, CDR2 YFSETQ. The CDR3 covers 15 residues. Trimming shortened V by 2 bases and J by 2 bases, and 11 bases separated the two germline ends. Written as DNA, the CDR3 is TGCGCCAGCAGCTTTGCAGGGGGGACCTACAATGAGCAGTTCTTC. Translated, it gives CASSFAGGTYNEQFF.

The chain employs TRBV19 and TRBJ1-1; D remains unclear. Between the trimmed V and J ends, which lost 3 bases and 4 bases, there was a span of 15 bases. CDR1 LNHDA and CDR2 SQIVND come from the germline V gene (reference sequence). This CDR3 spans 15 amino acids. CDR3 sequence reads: CASSISLSPGTEAFF. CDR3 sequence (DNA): TGTGCCAGTAGTATCTCCCTCTCACCGGGCACTGAAGCTTTCTTT.

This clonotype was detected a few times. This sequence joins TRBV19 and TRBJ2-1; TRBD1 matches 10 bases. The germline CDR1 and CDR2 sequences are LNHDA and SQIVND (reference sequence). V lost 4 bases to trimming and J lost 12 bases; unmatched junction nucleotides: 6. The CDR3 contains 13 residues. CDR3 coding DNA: TGTGCCAGTAGTACGACAGGGGGCTCGTGGCAGTTCTTC. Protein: CASSTTGGSWQFF.

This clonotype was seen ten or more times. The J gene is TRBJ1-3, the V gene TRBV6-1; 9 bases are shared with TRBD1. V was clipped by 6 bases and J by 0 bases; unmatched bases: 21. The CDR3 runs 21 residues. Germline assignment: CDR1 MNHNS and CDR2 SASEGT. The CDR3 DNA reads TGTGCCAGCAGATCAAGACCCTCTGGACAGGGGACGTTGGGCTCTGGAAACACCATATATTTT. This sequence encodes CASRSRPSGQGTLGSGNTIYF.

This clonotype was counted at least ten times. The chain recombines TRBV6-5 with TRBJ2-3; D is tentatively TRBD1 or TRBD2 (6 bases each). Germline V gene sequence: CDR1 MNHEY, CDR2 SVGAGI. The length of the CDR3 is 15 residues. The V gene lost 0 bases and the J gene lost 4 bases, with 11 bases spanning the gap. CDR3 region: CASSYSGGEADTQYF. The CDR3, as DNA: TGTGCCAGCAGTTACTCGGGGGGCGAGGCAGATACGCAGTATTTT.